This TCR beta chain is drawn from a study of long-term antiretroviral therapy in people with HIV. Study-wide points: Clones that had undergone expansion before ART dominated the repertoire at all time points. Diversity measured after ART increased yet remained under transplant donor controls. Dating from the mid-2000s to the late 2010s, the blood was possibly obtained under older ART regimens.

Note on this clone: Antigen unknown.

Each HIV participant was treated in the United States. Runs used v3.0 of the immunoSEQ assay and were done at survey level. Repertoires were generated with immunoSEQ multiplex PCR, while TCRdb's copy carries only in-frame clones and drops some. The data contain 20,000 or so clones, roughly 86% of them seen just once; the ten biggest clones take up 3.5% to 4.5%. This sample comprised unsorted PBMCs, obtained 2.1 years after starting antiretroviral therapy. The sequence derives from a man aged 18 to 35 with HIV.

The CDR3 is CAWSVGLAGVSGANVLTF. The CDR3 DNA sequence: TGTGCCTGGAGTGTAGGGCTAGCGGGAGTCTCTGGGGCCAACGTCCTGACTTTC. This chain uses TRBV30 with TRBJ2-6; 10 nucleotides agree with TRBD2. CDR1 and CDR2 from the germline V gene are GTSNPN and SVGIG (reference sequence). CDR3 length: 18 amino acids. The J segment lost 0 bases and the V segment lost 0 bases, leaving 5 bases of the junction unmatched.